This paragraph covers one T cell receptor (beta chain) sequence. Its antigen has not been determined. Per-base qualities were not stored, and no clone one base away is much larger. The data belong to a study of blood T cell repertoires in COVID-19 (dated by TCRdb to the early 2020s). At the level of the whole study: The collaborator samples originated in the United States, Italy and Spain and spanned the acute and convalescent phases of COVID-19. Where available, HLA class I and class II types were taken from metadata supplied by the sample provider and were not determined by assay-based typing. The sample metadata nearly always contained a de-identified subject ID, COVID-19 status, age in years and sex. A freely available public database, intended as a resource for researchers studying the immune response to SARS-CoV-2, is where the repertoires were released. The samples were drawn from two sources: the first 160 participants of the ongoing ImmuneRACE study, and approximately 1,300 subjects contributed by 6 global collaborators. The dataset comprised deeply sampled blood TCRbeta repertoires from subjects exposed to, actively infected with, or recovered from COVID-19. The prospective study material was composed of cDNA or gDNA derived from T cells, B-cell-depleted T cells, or PBMCs. On the study overall, not on this receptor specifically: Clinical and demographic metadata were provided uncurated, with the amount varying by source and participant.

V lost 9 bases and J lost 4 bases; the stretch between them is 18 bases long. Per the germline V gene, MNHEY is the CDR1 and SVGAGI is the CDR2. The cysteine opens and the phenylalanine closes a CDR3 of 14 amino acids. Only the CDR3 DNA stays, 42 bases, in frame from base 1. The immunoSEQ Assay, a bias-controlled multiplex PCR, was used to amplify TCRbeta CDR3 regions from genomic DNA. The original methods were these. The number of nucleated cells in each sample was estimated from the amplification of reference gene primers within the assay. Sequence reads were collapsed and filtered to measure the absolute abundance of every unique TCRbeta CDR3 rearrangement. For each sample, productive Simpson clonality was calculated as the square root of Simpson's diversity index over productive rearrangements. TCRdb stores this immuneACCESS table with in-frame sequences only. Part of the clones is absent; in the studies checked, under half of the shortfall reflects unresolved V genes, and no reason is known for the rest. That table supplies the V and J calls and clone size; D and trimming were determined from the DNA. The sample yields tens of thousands of clones; 85% to 90% were counted once. The top ten constitute about 15% of the sample.

The collaborating institutions used their own protocols to collect whole blood in K2EDTA tubes. For TCRbeta analysis, collaborators shipped samples in one of three forms: frozen whole blood, isolated PBMCs, or DNA extracted from either of those sample types. The chain is assembled from TRBV6-5 and TRBJ2-5; 5 matching bases give a weak D call of TRBD1. The sequencing sample was made of peripheral blood. The receptor was derived from a man in his 70s with active or convalescent COVID-19. The sequenced DNA: TGTGCCAGAAATTGTGATCAGGGCCTAGAGACCCAGTACTTC. It translates to CARNCDQGLETQYF.